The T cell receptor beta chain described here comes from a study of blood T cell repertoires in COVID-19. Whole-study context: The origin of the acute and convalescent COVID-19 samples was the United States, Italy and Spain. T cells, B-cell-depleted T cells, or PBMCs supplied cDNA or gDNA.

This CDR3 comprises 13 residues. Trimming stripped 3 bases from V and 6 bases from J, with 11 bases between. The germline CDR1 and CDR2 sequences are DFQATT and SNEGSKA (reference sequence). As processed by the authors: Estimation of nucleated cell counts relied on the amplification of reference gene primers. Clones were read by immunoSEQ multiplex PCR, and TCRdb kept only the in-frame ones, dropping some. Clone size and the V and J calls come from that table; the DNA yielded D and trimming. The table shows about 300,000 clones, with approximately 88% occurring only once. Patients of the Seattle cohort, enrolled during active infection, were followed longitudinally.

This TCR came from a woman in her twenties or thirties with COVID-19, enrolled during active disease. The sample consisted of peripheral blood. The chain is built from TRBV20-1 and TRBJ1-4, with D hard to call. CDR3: CSASEGVDEKLFF. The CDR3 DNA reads TGCAGTGCTAGTGAGGGCGTGGATGAAAAACTGTTTTTT.